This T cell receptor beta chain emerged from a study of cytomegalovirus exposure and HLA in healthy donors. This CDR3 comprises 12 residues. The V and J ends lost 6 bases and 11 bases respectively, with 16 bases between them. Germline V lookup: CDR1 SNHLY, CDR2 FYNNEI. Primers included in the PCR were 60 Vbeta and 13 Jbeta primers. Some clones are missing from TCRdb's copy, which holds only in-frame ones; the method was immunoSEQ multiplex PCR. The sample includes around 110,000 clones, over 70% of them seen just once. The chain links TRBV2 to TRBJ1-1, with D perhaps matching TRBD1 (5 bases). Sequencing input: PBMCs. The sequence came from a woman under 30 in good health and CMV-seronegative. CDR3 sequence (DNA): TGTGCCAGCAGCCCGACATCGCGGGGCGCTTTCTTT. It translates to CASSPTSRGAFF.